A single sample gave rise to the 28 T cell receptor beta chains below, sequenced in a study of blood T cell repertoires in COVID-19. Assay used: immunoSEQ multiplex PCR; TCRdb lists only in-frame clones, some missing. The sample gives 80,000 to 100,000 clones, around 74% of which show up once; approximately 4.1% is in the top ten. The sequenced sample was peripheral blood. These receptors came from an older man with COVID-19, enrolled during active disease.

The J gene is TRBJ2-7, the V gene TRBV4-1; D is perhaps TRBD2 (5 bases). V lost 2 bases and J lost 5, with 10 bases in between. The CDR3 is 13 residues long. Germline V lookup: CDR1 MGHRA, CDR2 YSYEKL. CDR3 nucleotide sequence: TGCGCCAGCAGCCAACCGGGGTTCAACGAGCAGTACTTC. Its translation: CASSQPGFNEQYF.

This chain links TRBV19 with TRBJ2-3, with a tentative D call TRBD2 (5 bases). CDR3 size: 14 residues. Germline V gene lookup returns CDR1 LNHDA and CDR2 SQIVND (reference sequence). V gave up 7 bases and J gave up 2 bases, with 13 bases separating them. The CDR3 DNA is TGTGCCAGTAAAGAGGGATTGCTCACAGATACGCAGTATTTT. Translating gives CASKEGLLTDTQYF.

The chain has TRBV29-1 and TRBJ1-2; tentative D call: TRBD1 (5 bases). V was trimmed by 2 bases and J by 6 bases, leaving 16 bases between them. This CDR3 has 14 amino acids. The germline V gene has CDR1 SQVTM and CDR2 ANQGSEA. DNA for the CDR3: TGCAGCGTTGAAACGGGGGTTTGGGTGGATGGCTACACCTTC. It yields the protein CSVETGVWVDGYTF.

This chain connects TRBV7-3 to TRBJ2-3; TRBD1 matches at 8 bases. Trimming took 4 bases from V and 4 from J; bases not matched to a gene: 10. The CDR3 totals 16 residues. The V gene's germline CDR1 is SGHTA and CDR2 FQGTGA. The CDR3 DNA reads as TGTGCCAGCAGCTCAATAGGGCAGGGGGCCCCAGATACGCAGTATTTT. Its translation is CASSSIGQGAPDTQYF.

This rearrangement joins TRBV24-1 to TRBJ1-2; 7 bases match TRBD1. Trimming cost V 6 bases and J 4 bases; bases outside gene matches: 4. The length of the CDR3 is 13 residues. The germline CDR1 and CDR2 sequences are KGHDR and SFDVKD. DNA for the CDR3: TGTGCCACCAGTACGACAGGGTCCTATGGCTACACCTTC. Protein: CATSTTGSYGYTF.

The gene calls are TRBV19 and TRBJ1-1; 7 bases match TRBD1. This CDR3 spans 13 amino acids. V lost 11 bases, J lost 5 bases, and 11 bases stayed unmatched. Germline V CDR1 and CDR2: LNHDA, SQIVND (reference sequence). The CDR3: CASRRGLATEAFF. In nucleotides, the CDR3 is TGTGCCTCCCGGAGGGGGCTGGCAACTGAAGCTTTCTTT.

This clone has a handful of counts. It is unclear where the CDR3 begins or ends on the DNA, so no DNA is shown, and the CDR3 is as TCRdb lists it. The V call is TRBV28, the J call TRBJ2-3; the D segment call TRBD2 is taken from the table without a DNA check. The CDR3 is 13 residues long, counting both termini. Germline V gene data show CDR1 as MDHEN and CDR2 as SYDVKM. The CDR3 sequence: CASSSSYRDTQYF.

This clone has a handful of counts. This specimen includes other DNA sequences encoding the same CDR3. The chain uses TRBV18 and TRBJ1-1, with TRBD1 matching 7 bases. The CDR3 consists of 15 residues. Per germline, CDR1 KGHSH and CDR2 LQKENI. The J segment lost 5 bases and the V segment lost 0 bases, leaving 6 bases of the junction unmatched. This chain's CDR3 is CASSPPTGQGTEAFF. The CDR3 DNA follows: TGTGCCAGCTCACCACCGACAGGGCAGGGAACTGAAGCTTTCTTT.

This chain joins TRBV4-1 and TRBJ2-1, with 8 bases identical to TRBD1. CDR1 and CDR2 from the germline V gene are MGHRA and YSYEKL. V lost 0 bases and J lost 4; bases outside the gene matches: 20. This CDR3 has 21 amino acids. In DNA, the CDR3 is TGCGCCAGCAGCCAAGATCCCCCGCAGGGGGCTACTCCACGGTCTTACAATGAGCAGTTCTTC. Translated, it gives CASSQDPPQGATPRSYNEQFF.

This chain uses TRBV5-8 with TRBJ2-7; tentative D call: TRBD2 (6 bases). The CDR3 extends over 16 amino acids. Trimming shortened V by 0 bases and J by 2 bases, and 15 bases separated the two germline ends. Per germline, CDR1 SGHTS and CDR2 YDEGEE. CDR3 amino acids: CASSLALVAGTYEQYF. The CDR3 DNA follows: TGTGCCAGCAGCTTGGCCTTGGTGGCGGGAACCTACGAGCAGTACTTC. Full variable domain (remainder filled in from reference TRBV5-8 and TRBJ2-7): EAGVTQSPTHLIKTRGQQATLRCSPISGHTSVYWYQQALGLGLQFLLWYDEGEERNRGNFPPRFSGRQFPNYSSELNVNALELEDSALYLCASSLALVAGTYEQYFGPGTRLTVT.

This clone was picked up many times. This chain uses TRBV6-2 or TRBV6-3 with TRBJ1-1, with D hard to call. Germline V gene lookup returns CDR1 MNHEY and CDR2 SVGEGT. The V and J ends lost 6 bases and 3 bases respectively, with 11 bases between them. The CDR3 is 13 amino acids. The CDR3: CASSPESHTEAFF. CDR3 nucleotide sequence: TGTGCCAGCAGCCCGGAGAGTCACACTGAAGCTTTCTTT.

This chain joins TRBV19 and TRBJ2-1, with 11 bases aligning to TRBD2. V dropped 3 bases and J dropped 9; count of bases not matched to a gene: 1. Per the germline V gene, CDR1 is LNHDA and CDR2 is SQIVND (reference sequence). The CDR3 has 13 amino acids. As DNA, the CDR3 is TGTGCCAGTAGTATCGGGACTAGCGGTGAGCAGTTCTTC. Its protein is CASSIGTSGEQFF.

Only one count was recorded for this clone. The J gene is TRBJ2-1, the V gene TRBV11-2; 14 bases fit TRBD2. V dropped 2 bases and J dropped 2; count of bases not matched to a gene: 5. The CDR3 spans 18 residues. CDR1 and CDR2 (germline): SGHAT, FQNNGV. CDR3 protein: CASSLTGTSGSAYNEQFF. The CDR3 DNA reads as TGTGCCAGCAGCTTAACCGGGACTAGCGGGAGTGCCTACAATGAGCAGTTCTTC. The entire variable domain, with the rest obtained from reference TRBV11-2 and TRBJ2-1, is as follows: EAGVAQSPRYKIIEKRQSVAFWCNPISGHATLYWYQQILGQGPKLLIQFQNNGVVDDSQLPKDRFSAERLKGVDSTLKIQPAKLEDSAVYLCASSLTGTSGSAYNEQFFGPGTRLTVL.

The chain has TRBV2 and TRBJ2-5; 9 bases map to TRBD1. This CDR3 comprises 13 residues. The ends lost 8 bases at V and 5 bases at J; junction bases unmatched: 6. Per the germline V gene, CDR1 is SNHLY and CDR2 is FYNNEI. The DNA for the CDR3 is TGTGCCAGCGGACAGGGGCAAGAGGAGACCCAGTACTTC. It yields the protein CASGQGQEETQYF.

The CDR3 nucleotides are TGCAGCGTTGTCTTGATGGGCGGGAGGGACAATGAGCAGTTCTTC. Translation: CSVVLMGGRDNEQFF. The V call is TRBV29-1, the J call TRBJ2-1; 9 nucleotides match TRBD2. V shed 4 bases, J shed 5 bases, and the junction held 9 bases outside the gene matches. The CDR3 contains 15 residues. The germline gives CDR1 SQVTM, CDR2 ANQGSEA.

The rearrangement joins TRBV9 to TRBJ1-2, with TRBD1 matching 9 bases. The CDR3 loop spans 13 amino acids. V trimming: 3 bases; J trimming: 4 bases; junction bases outside the gene matches: 1. Germline V gene data show CDR1 as SGDLS and CDR2 as YYNGEE. The CDR3: CASSGGQGYGYTF. For the CDR3, the DNA is TGTGCCAGCAGCGGGGGACAGGGCTATGGCTACACCTTC. Looking up the rest from reference TRBV9 and TRBJ1-2 gives the full variable domain: DSGVTQTPKHLITATGQRVTLRCSPRSGDLSVYWYQQSLDQGLQFLIQYYNGEERAKGNILERFSAQQFPDLHSELNLSSLELGDSALYFCASSGGQGYGYTFGSGTRLTVV.

The gene calls are TRBV3-1 (or the pseudogene TRBV3-2) and TRBJ2-4; D ambiguous. CDR1 is LGHDT, CDR2 YNNKEL, per germline (reference sequence). The CDR3 is 16 amino acids. Trimming removed 1 base at V and 0 bases at J, with 10 bases between. The CDR3 sequence: CASSQAGFIAKNIQYF. CDR3 in DNA: TGTGCCAGCAGCCAAGCAGGTTTTATAGCCAAAAACATTCAGTACTTC.

This clone was seen only once. This rearrangement joins TRBV4-2 to TRBJ2-1; 9 bases align to TRBD2. The CDR3 is 16 residues long. From germline, CDR1 is LGHNA and CDR2 YNFKEQ. J gave up 3 bases and V 4 bases, and 7 bases lay outside the gene matches. The CDR3 sequence is CASSRLAGARYNEQFF. In nucleotides, the CDR3 is TGTGCCAGCAGCCGCTTAGCGGGAGCTCGCTACAATGAGCAGTTCTTC.

Worth noting for this clone: Its ends do not fully match the called genes, so a read error is possible. V is TRBV7-7 and J is TRBJ2-5; D is perhaps TRBD1 (5 bases). CDR3 size: 15 residues. CDR1 SSHAT and CDR2 FNYEAQ come from the germline V gene (reference sequence). The CDR3 protein is CASSLGRTYQETQYF. The CDR3 DNA reads TGTGCTAGCAGCTTAGGCCGGACATACCAAGAGACCCAGTACTTC.

This clone was picked up one time. V is TRBV7-2 and J is TRBJ2-1; a weak D match, TRBD1 (6 bases). The V end was cut by 5 bases, the J end by 6 bases, with 14 bases between. Germline V gene sequence: CDR1 SGHTA, CDR2 FQGNSA. The CDR3 sequence is 14 residues long. The CDR3 spells CASSPDRTGNEQFF. The CDR3 DNA reads TGTGCCAGCAGCCCAGACAGGACGGGCAATGAGCAGTTCTTC.

The chain carries TRBV3-1 (or the pseudogene TRBV3-2) and TRBJ1-5, with a weak D call TRBD1 (6 bases). Trimming removed 3 bases from V and 0 bases from J, with 12 bases in between. In germline, CDR1 is LGHDT, CDR2 YNNKEL (reference sequence). The CDR3 loop spans 16 amino acids. The CDR3 protein is CASSQAGVGSNQPQHF. In DNA, the CDR3 is TGTGCCAGCAGCCAGGCAGGGGTGGGTAGCAATCAGCCCCAGCATTTT.

The chain recombines TRBV5-1 with TRBJ2-3; D is perhaps TRBD1 (6 bases). Germline CDR1 and CDR2: SGHRS and YFSETQ. The CDR3 is 15 amino acids. Trimming left V 0 bases short and J 0 bases short, with 8 bases between. The CDR3 DNA reads as TGCGCCAGCAGCTTGGGACAGGCAAGCACAGATACGCAGTATTTT. Translating it yields CASSLGQASTDTQYF.

This rearrangement joins TRBV7-2 to TRBJ2-2; a weak D match, TRBD2 (6 bases). Trimming pared 7 bases from V and 1 base from J, leaving 16 bases between. The germline gives CDR1 SGHTA, CDR2 FQGNSA. The CDR3 has 16 residues. This CDR3 reads CASKTGGVLNTGELFF. The CDR3 DNA is TGTGCCAGCAAAACGGGCGGGGTCCTGAACACCGGGGAGCTGTTTTTT.

V is TRBV7-2 and J is TRBJ1-1; possible D gene TRBD1, 6 bases. Trimming stripped 5 bases from V and 1 base from J, with 11 bases between. Germline CDR1 is SGHTA and CDR2 is FQGNSA. This CDR3 has 14 residues. The CDR3: CASSPRQENTEAFF. The CDR3 region has the DNA TGTGCCAGCAGCCCTCGACAGGAGAACACTGAAGCTTTCTTT.

The chain couples TRBV5-5 to TRBJ1-1; D is possibly TRBD1 (6 bases). The CDR3 has 13 residues. Trimming took 4 bases from V and 1 from J, leaving 8 bases between them. Per the germline V gene, CDR1 is SGHKS and CDR2 is YYEKEE (reference sequence). CDR3 in amino acids: CASSPTGNTEAFF. The CDR3 nucleotides are TGTGCCAGCAGCCCGACAGGGAACACTGAAGCTTTCTTT.

Within the sample, this clone is medium-sized. The V and J genes are TRBV4-2 and TRBJ1-2, with TRBD1 matching 7 bases. The CDR3 covers 16 residues. V lost 2 bases to trimming and J lost 3 bases; unmatched junction nucleotides: 9. Germline V CDR1 and CDR2: LGHNA, YNFKEQ. The CDR3 region is CASSQTLTGIDYGYTF. The CDR3 DNA reads as TGTGCCAGCAGCCAAACATTGACAGGGATCGACTATGGCTACACCTTC.

The V and J genes are TRBV7-3 and TRBJ2-2; a weak D match, TRBD2 (6 bases). Between the trimmed V and J ends, which lost 1 base and 0 bases, there was a span of 9 bases. Germline CDR1 and CDR2: SGHTA and FQGTGA. The CDR3 contains 16 residues. The CDR3 DNA follows: TGTGCCAGCAGCTTAAATAGCGGACCGAACACCGGGGAGCTGTTTTTT. Its protein is CASSLNSGPNTGELFF. The whole variable domain, filled in from reference TRBV7-3 and TRBJ2-2, reads GAGVSQTPSNKVTEKGKYVELRCDPISGHTALYWYRQSLGQGPEFLIYFQGTGAADDSGLPNDRFFAVRPEGSVSTLKIQRTERGDSAVYLCASSLNSGPNTGELFFGEGSRLTVL.

V usage is TRBV7-2 and J usage is TRBJ1-3; no definite D call. Trimming removed 5 bases from V and 3 bases from J, with 14 bases in between. This CDR3 comprises 15 residues. Germline CDR1 SGHTA, CDR2 FQGNSA. The CDR3 loop reads CASSPWKGSGNTIYF. The CDR3 nucleotides read TGTGCCAGCAGCCCTTGGAAAGGGAGTGGAAACACCATATATTTT.